The clone carrying this T cell receptor (beta chain) appeared many times. This specimen belongs to a study of kidney transplant recipient with SARS-CoV-2 infection. TCRdb ran MiXCR on the reads and lists one entry per CDR3 protein. The table lists roughly 230,000 distinct CDR3 sequences, 29% of them singletons. Germline-derived CDR1 and CDR2 are SNHLY and FYNNEI. V gave up 6 bases and J gave up 6 bases, with 11 bases separating them. The CDR3 contains 13 residues. The clonotype comes from a male patient younger than 45 who had COVID-19 and was a kidney transplant recipient. Some T cells may arise from the graft donor. The genes are TRBV2 and TRBJ1-4; D call uncertain. Source: a blood sample, taken at baseline and on approximately day 120 from a kidney transplant recipient. The CDR3 sequence: CASSGSGYEKLFF. CDR3 nucleotide sequence: TGTGCCAGCAGCGGGTCAGGATATGAAAAACTGTTTTTT.